This T cell receptor beta chain was sequenced for a study of regulatory T cells in long-lasting Graves disease. Study-level findings and limits: Researchers reported studying only peripheral blood, not thyroid tissue. Patients with persistent disease shared 2,741 public clonotypes, outpacing the approximately 870 shared by new patients.

About this clonotype: Its target is unknown.

As for time point: newly diagnosed GD, antithyroid drugs for less than 3 months. With RNA extracted from PBMCs as input, the TCR library was made. Library construction for TCR beta used iRepertoire HTBI primers and Arm-PCR of CDR3 regions. MiXCR was run by TCRdb on the multiplex PCR reads, yielding one entry per CDR3 protein. In the table there are around 250,000 distinct CDR3 sequences, under 20% of which are singletons. This sample also belongs to another study, concerning T cells in Graves' hyperthyroidism and ophthalmopathy.

The source of this sequence is a woman in her thirties with Graves disease. The source was peripheral blood mononuclear cells (PBMCs), collected at new diagnosis, from a patient treated with antithyroid drugs.

Here the CDR3 DNA reads TGCAGTGCCCACTGGGTAGGGAACACTGAAGCTTTCTTT. The encoded protein is CSAHWVGNTEAFF. The V gene is TRBV20-1, the J gene TRBJ1-1; D is uncertain. The germline CDR1 and CDR2 sequences are DFQATT and SNEGSKA (reference sequence). The CDR3 contains 13 residues. The V and J ends lost 6 bases and 1 base respectively, with 12 bases between them.